The 15 T cell receptor beta chains presented below share a single source sample, sequenced in a study of CD8+CD57+ T cells in acquired aplastic anemia. TCR beta VDJ and CDR3 profiling used genomic DNA as template. TCRdb reprocessed the reads with MiXCR, giving one entry per CDR3 protein. This table holds around 160,000 distinct CDR3 sequences, 47% found once. Those patients picked for sequencing had displayed CD8+CD57+ cell expansion on flow cytometry. The sequenced sample was sorted CD4+, CD8+, or CD8+CD57+ T cells (not recorded which) from PBMCs. The receptors were sampled from a human donor with aplastic anemia.

This clonotype has a handful of counts. V usage is TRBV6-1 and J usage is TRBJ2-7, with D hard to call. CDR1 is MNHNS, CDR2 SASEGT, per germline. This CDR3 comprises 14 residues. V was pared by 6 bases and J by 3 bases, with 15 bases between. CDR3 DNA sequence: TGTGCCAGCAGACCGGACGGCAGCCTCTACGAGCAGTACTTC. Translating gives CASRPDGSLYEQYF.

This clonotype was observed at least ten times. The rearrangement links TRBV25-1 to TRBJ2-6; TRBD2 agrees at 11 bases. V shed 5 bases and J 0 bases; nucleotides not matched to a gene: 9. CDR1 is MGHDK, CDR2 SYGVNS, per germline. The CDR3 has 19 residues. CDR3 nucleotides: TGTGCCAGCAGTAGAACACTAGCGGGAGTTAGCTCTGGGGCCAACGTCCTGACTTTC. This codes for CASSRTLAGVSSGANVLTF.

This clonotype was counted many times. The V gene is TRBV7-9, the J gene TRBJ1-6; D is unresolved. CDR3 size: 16 residues. Germline V lookup: CDR1 SEHNR, CDR2 FQNEAQ (reference sequence). Deletions cut 1 base from V and 0 bases from J, with 7 bases between. CDR3 sequence: CASSLGASSYNSPLHF. CDR3 DNA sequence: TGTGCCAGCAGCTTAGGGGCAAGCTCCTATAATTCACCCCTCCACTTT. Combining the CDR3 with reference TRBV7-9 and TRBJ1-6 gives the whole variable domain DTGVSQNPRHKITKRGQNVTFRCDPISEHNRLYWYRQTLGQGPEFLTYFQNEAQLEKSRLLSDRFSAERPKGSFSTLEIQRTEQGDSAMYLCASSLGASSYNSPLHFGNGTRLTVT.

The rearrangement links TRBV4-2 to TRBJ1-6; a possible D gene is TRBD1 (6 bases). The V and J ends lost 5 bases and 2 bases respectively, with 16 bases between them. The CDR3 extends over 17 amino acids. Germline-derived CDR1 and CDR2 are LGHNA and YNFKEQ. In nucleotides, the CDR3 is TGTGCCAGCAGCGGGGACAATCCCTCCCCCTATAATTCACCCCTCCACTTT. It yields the protein CASSGDNPSPYNSPLHF.

A note on this clonotype: A much bigger clone sits one base away, suggesting this may be a read error. The chain couples TRBV7-6 to TRBJ2-4; 8 bases agree with TRBD2. Trimming removed 5 bases from V and 9 bases from J; junction bases left unmatched: 6. Germline V lookup: CDR1 SGHVS, CDR2 FNYEAQ. The CDR3 loop spans 13 amino acids. DNA for the CDR3: TGTGCCAGCAGCCGGGGACGGGAGGGCATTCAGTACTTC. Its protein product is CASSRGREGIQYF.

The table lists this clonotype with many counts. This chain connects TRBV6-1 to TRBJ1-4; D may be TRBD1 (5 bases). CDR3 size: 14 residues. V lost 8 bases to trimming and J lost 4 bases, with 14 bases between them. Germline CDR1 reads MNHNS; CDR2 reads SASEGT. The CDR3: CASATGGSNEKLFF. For the CDR3, the DNA is TGTGCCAGCGCAACGGGGGGTAGTAATGAAAAACTGTTTTTT.

This clonotype was detected a few times. The genes are TRBV10-2 and TRBJ1-2; D is unresolved. This CDR3 has 14 amino acids. Germline CDR1 and CDR2: WSHSY and SAAADI. V lost 4 bases and J 7 bases, leaving 16 bases between the germline ends. The CDR3 DNA sequence: TGCGCCAGCAGTGGGGAACAGCGGGTTGGTGGCTACACCTTC. Protein product: CASSGEQRVGGYTF.

This clonotype was detected once. The CDR3 does not end in the conserved phenylalanine or tryptophan, so this is likely a read error. The rearrangement uses TRBV28 and TRBJ2-7, with D tentatively TRBD1 or TRBD2 (5 bases each). Germline CDR1 reads MDHEN; CDR2 reads SYDVKM. This CDR3 region has 12 residues. V was cut by 8 bases and J by 2 bases, with 10 bases left in between. CDR3 residues: CASRGLTYEQYC. As DNA, the CDR3 is TGTGCCAGCCGGGGCCTAACCTACGAGCAGTACTGC.

The J gene is TRBJ1-1, the V gene TRBV10-3, with 10 bases identical to TRBD1. Germline CDR1 ENHRY, CDR2 SYGVKD. This CDR3 has 16 residues. V lost 2 bases to trimming and J lost 4 bases; unmatched junction nucleotides: 7. Here the CDR3 DNA reads TGTGCCATCAGTGAGCGATTGGGACAGGGGATCACTGAAGCTTTCTTT. Translating gives CAISERLGQGITEAFF.

The chain employs TRBV29-1 and TRBJ1-4; D unresolved. The germline V gene encodes CDR1 SQVTM and CDR2 ANQGSEA. Trimming stripped 7 bases from V and 8 bases from J, with 8 bases between. The CDR3 consists of 10 residues. CDR3 nucleotides: TGCAGCGCCTTTGGGGAAAAACTGTTTTTT. This translates into CSAFGEKLFF.

This clonotype has a handful of counts. J is TRBJ2-1 and V is TRBV5-4; the match to TRBD2 covers 8 bases. CDR1 is SGHNT and CDR2 is YYREEE in the germline V gene (reference sequence). J lost 8 bases, V lost 1 base, and 11 bases had no gene match. The CDR3 has 16 amino acids. CDR3 sequence: CASSLQNGRGKDEQFF. The CDR3 DNA reads as TGTGCCAGCAGCTTGCAGAACGGGAGGGGGAAGGATGAGCAGTTCTTC.

This clonotype was found many times. The CDR3 region has the DNA TGCGCCAGCAGCCAAGATCAGGGGGGCTACTATGGCTACACCTTC. It specifies CASSQDQGGYYGYTF. The rearrangement links TRBV4-3 to TRBJ1-2; 7 nucleotides match TRBD1. The length of the CDR3 is 15 residues. V lost 0 bases to trimming and J lost 3 bases; unmatched junction nucleotides: 4. Germline V gene lookup returns CDR1 LGHNA and CDR2 YSLEER.

This clonotype occurred many times. The rearrangement uses TRBV14 and TRBJ2-1; 8 bases are shared with TRBD2. J lost 7 bases, V lost 6 bases, and 14 bases had no gene match. In germline, CDR1 is SGHDN, CDR2 FVKESK. The CDR3 spans 16 residues. CDR3 sequence reads: CASSHLRITGGNEQFF. The CDR3, as DNA: TGTGCCAGCAGTCACTTACGAATTACGGGGGGGAATGAGCAGTTCTTC.

This chain uses TRBV4-1 with TRBJ2-5, with a weak D call TRBD2 (6 bases). V dropped 0 bases and J dropped 2 bases, with 10 bases sitting between them. CDR1 is MGHRA, CDR2 YSYEKL, per germline. This CDR3 comprises 15 residues. Here the CDR3 reads CASSQDGGKQETQYF. CDR3 DNA: TGCGCCAGCAGCCAAGATGGGGGGAAACAAGAGACCCAGTACTTC.

This clonotype showed up just once. This chain's CDR3 is CASLTTVLSGNTIYF. The CDR3 DNA reads as TGTGCCAGCCTTACCACGGTCCTCTCTGGAAACACCATATATTTT. The V gene is TRBV2, the J gene TRBJ1-3; D ambiguous. The CDR3 loop spans 15 amino acids. CDR1 SNHLY and CDR2 FYNNEI come from the germline V gene. Trimming took off 8 bases at V and 0 bases at J, with 14 bases between the two ends.